The rows below give T cell receptor beta chains drawn from one sample of a study of cytomegalovirus exposure and HLA in healthy donors. Assay: immunoSEQ multiplex PCR; the TCRdb copy retains only in-frame clones and omits some. The sample holds around 25,000 clones, roughly 79% seen once. Material for sequencing was PBMCs. These receptor sequences come from a male donor in good health and CMV-seronegative. Each CDR3 is given with its conserved first and last residue. D genes are given only for firm matches. Size tells how often a clone was seen (once, few, many) or the class of an expanded clone, and some rows leave it out.

j_call d_call clone_size v_call cdr3_aa cdr3_nt
TRBJ2-1 TRBD2 NA TRBV5-1 CASSLSLAGPEEQFF TGCGCCAGCAGCTTGTCACTAGCGGGTCCCGAGGAGCAGTTCTTC
TRBJ2-1 TRBD2 once TRBV11-2 CASSLDLAGANPEQFF TGTGCCAGCAGCTTAGACTTAGCGGGGGCGAATCCTGAGCAGTTCTTC
TRBJ1-1 TRBD1 NA TRBV7-2 CASSAGQTNTEAFF TGTGCCAGCAGCGCGGGACAGACGAACACTGAAGCTTTCTTT
TRBJ2-5 TRBD1 NA TRBV7-9 CASSLGDRQETQYF TGTGCCAGCAGCTTAGGGGACAGACAAGAGACCCAGTACTTC
TRBJ1-5 TRBD1 NA TRBV19 CASSTGTENQPQHF TGTGCCAGTAGTACAGGGACAGAAAATCAGCCCCAGCATTTT
TRBJ2-7 TRBD2 NA TRBV13 CASSPWTSGDYEQYF TGTGCCAGCAGCCCTTGGACTAGCGGAGACTACGAGCAGTACTTC
TRBJ1-1 NA few TRBV19 CASSSRGGHIRGDTEAFF TGTGCCAGTAGTTCGCGGGGGGGGCATATCCGGGGAGACACTGAAGCTTTCTTT
TRBJ2-5 TRBD1 NA TRBV5-6 CASSVTGLETQYF TGTGCCAGCAGCGTGACAGGGTTGGAGACCCAGTACTTC
TRBJ2-4 NA NA TRBV6-1 CASSEGPRQAKNIQYF TGTGCCAGCAGTGAAGGACCGCGGCAAGCCAAAAACATTCAGTACTTC
TRBJ2-5 NA once TRBV5-1 CASSLEAGQETQYF TGCGCCAGCAGCTTGGAGGCAGGCCAAGAGACCCAGTACTTC
TRBJ2-3 TRBD2 NA TRBV4-2 CASSQDEASGVSTDTQYF TGTGCCAGCAGCCAAGATGAGGCTAGCGGGGTGAGCACAGATACGCAGTATTTT
TRBJ1-5 NA few TRBV7-9 CASGASNSNQPQHF TGTGCCAGCGGGGCCTCTAATAGCAATCAGCCCCAGCATTTT
TRBJ2-7 NA NA TRBV4-2 CASREAGNYEQYF TGTGCCAGCCGCGAGGCAGGGAACTACGAGCAGTACTTC
TRBJ2-1 TRBD2 NA TRBV2 CASRGLLAGGLNEQFF TGTGCCAGCAGGGGACTTCTAGCGGGAGGATTGAATGAGCAGTTCTTC
TRBJ2-7 NA NA TRBV19 CASSIFPHYEQYF TGTGCCAGTAGTATTTTCCCCCACTACGAGCAGTACTTC
TRBJ2-5 TRBD2 NA TRBV5-1 CASSAGGLGPESRDRVTQYF TGCGCCAGCAGCGCCGGGGGACTAGGCCCCGAATCACGGGATAGGGTGACCCAGTACTTC
TRBJ2-7 NA NA TRBV28 CASSLGPNSYEQYF TGTGCCAGCAGTTTGGGGCCGAACTCCTACGAGCAGTACTTC
TRBJ2-7 NA NA TRBV19 CASSIVTGEVEQYF TGTGCCAGTAGTATTGTGACAGGTGAAGTGGAGCAGTACTTC
TRBJ1-1 NA NA TRBV7-2 CASSFTGLDTEAFF TGTGCCAGCAGCTTTACAGGGTTGGACACTGAAGCTTTCTTT
TRBJ2-1 TRBD2 NA TRBV5-4 CASSFGLAGVYNEQFF TGTGCCAGCAGCTTTGGACTAGCGGGGGTCTACAATGAGCAGTTCTTC
TRBJ2-5 NA NA TRBV29-1 CSVNGRGGETQYF TGCAGCGTTAATGGAAGAGGAGGAGAGACCCAGTACTTC
TRBJ2-7 NA few TRBV7-7 CASSLARVYEQYF TGTGCCAGCAGCTTAGCGCGGGTATACGAGCAGTACTTC
TRBJ2-7 TRBD2 NA TRBV7-2 CASSPGGQVDYEQYF TGTGCCAGCAGCCCGGGGGGGCAGGTGGACTACGAGCAGTACTTC
TRBJ2-7 TRBD2 NA TRBV7-3 CASSLYPRTSGIDEQYF TGTGCCAGCAGCCTGTACCCCAGGACTAGCGGGATTGACGAGCAGTACTTC
TRBJ1-2 NA NA TRBV20-1 CSARDQVGYTF TGCAGTGCTAGAGATCAGGTGGGCTACACCTTC
TRBJ1-5 TRBD1 NA TRBV28 CASIAFGTGSQPQHF TGTGCCAGCATCGCGTTCGGGACAGGGAGTCAGCCCCAGCATTTT
TRBJ2-5 TRBD1 NA TRBV7-9 CASSPQGLETQYF TGTGCCAGCAGCCCACAGGGGTTGGAGACCCAGTACTTC
TRBJ2-7 NA NA TRBV4-3 CASSQDWGTFSYEQYF TGCGCCAGCAGCCAGGACTGGGGGACTTTCTCCTACGAGCAGTACTTC
TRBJ2-1 NA once TRBV28 CASSLMVMKAGRGGEQFF TGTGCCAGCAGTTTAATGGTCATGAAGGCTGGTAGGGGCGGTGAGCAGTTCTTC
TRBJ2-7 TRBD2 NA TRBV7-3 CASSPYPRTSGIDEQYF TGTGCCAGCAGCCCGTACCCCAGGACTAGCGGGATTGACGAGCAGTACTTC
TRBJ1-4 NA NA TRBV30 CAWSHYLGGATNEKLFF TGTGCCTGGAGTCATTACTTGGGGGGGGCAACTAATGAAAAACTGTTTTTT
TRBJ2-7 TRBD2 NA TRBV30 CAWSATTSGISYEQYF TGTGCCTGGAGCGCTACGACTAGCGGGATTTCCTACGAGCAGTACTTC
TRBJ2-3 TRBD1 NA TRBV7-3 CASSLRTGGDTQYF TGTGCCAGCAGCCTCAGGACAGGGGGAGATACGCAGTATTTT